This TCR beta chain was identified during a study of glioma-infiltrating T cells after dendritic cell vaccination. On the study more broadly: The vaccine used monocyte-derived dendritic cells pulsed overnight with autologous tumor lysate. Study-wide points: Patients with more pretreatment TILs had longer time to progression and survival.

Remarks on this clone: Its antigen is still unknown.

Primers: 60 V beta forward and 13 J beta reverse. Generated by immunoSEQ multiplex PCR, the TCRdb table keeps only in-frame clones and is missing some. Of roughly 100,000 clones detected, roughly four fifths appear once; the ten largest clones hold 9.5% to 15%. Sequenced material: blood, taken before dendritic cell vaccination. This TCR came from a human donor with glioblastoma.

The CDR3 region is CASSFEQGAITGELFF. DNA of the CDR3: TGTGCCAGCAGCTTTGAACAGGGGGCGATCACCGGGGAGCTGTTTTTT. The rearrangement uses TRBV5-6 and TRBJ2-2; 9 nucleotides match TRBD1. V lost 2 bases to trimming and J lost 4 bases; unmatched junction nucleotides: 6. Germline-derived CDR1 and CDR2 are SGHDT and YYEEEE. This CDR3 is 16 amino acids long.